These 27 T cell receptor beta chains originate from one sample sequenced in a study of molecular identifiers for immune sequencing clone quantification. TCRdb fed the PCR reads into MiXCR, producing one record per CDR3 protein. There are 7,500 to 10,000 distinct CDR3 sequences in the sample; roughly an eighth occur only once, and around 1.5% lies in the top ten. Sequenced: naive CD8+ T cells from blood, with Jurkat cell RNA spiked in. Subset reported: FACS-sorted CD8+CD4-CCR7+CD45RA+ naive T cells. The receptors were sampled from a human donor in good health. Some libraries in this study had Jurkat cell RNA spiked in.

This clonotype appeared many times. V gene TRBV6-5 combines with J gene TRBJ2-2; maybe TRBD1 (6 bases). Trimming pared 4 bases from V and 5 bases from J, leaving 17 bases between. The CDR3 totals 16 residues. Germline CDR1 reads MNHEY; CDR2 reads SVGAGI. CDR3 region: CASSSSPGHLTGELFF. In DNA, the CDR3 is TGTGCCAGCAGTTCCTCACCGGGACACTTAACCGGGGAGCTGTTTTTT.

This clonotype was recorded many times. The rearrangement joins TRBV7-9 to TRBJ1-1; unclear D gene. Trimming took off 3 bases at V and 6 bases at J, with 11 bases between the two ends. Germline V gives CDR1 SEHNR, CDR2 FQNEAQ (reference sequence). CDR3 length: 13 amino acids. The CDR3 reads CASSLVDYAEAFF. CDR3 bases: TGTGCCAGCAGCTTGGTCGATTATGCTGAAGCTTTCTTT.

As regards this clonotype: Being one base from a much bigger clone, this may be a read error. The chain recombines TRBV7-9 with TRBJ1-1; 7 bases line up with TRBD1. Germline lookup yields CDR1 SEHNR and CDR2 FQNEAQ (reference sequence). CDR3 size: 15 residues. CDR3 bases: TGTGCCAGCAGCTTCGAAGACAGGGTGAACACTGAAGCTTCCTTT. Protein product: CASSFEDRVNTEASF. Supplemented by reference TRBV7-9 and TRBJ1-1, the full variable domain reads DTGVSQNPRHKITKRGQNVTFRCDPISEHNRLYWYRQTLGQGPEFLTYFQNEAQLEKSRLLSDRFSAERPKGSFSTLEIQRTEQGDSAMYLCASSFEDRVNTEASFGQGTRLTVV.

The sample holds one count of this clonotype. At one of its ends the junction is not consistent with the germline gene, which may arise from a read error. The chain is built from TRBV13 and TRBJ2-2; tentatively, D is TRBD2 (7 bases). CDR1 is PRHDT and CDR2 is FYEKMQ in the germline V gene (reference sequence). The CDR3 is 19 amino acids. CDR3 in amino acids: CACSFLSGTPSLNTGELFF. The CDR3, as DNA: TGTGCCTGCAGCTTCCTAAGCGGGACACCTAGCCTGAACACCGGGGAGCTGTTTTTC.

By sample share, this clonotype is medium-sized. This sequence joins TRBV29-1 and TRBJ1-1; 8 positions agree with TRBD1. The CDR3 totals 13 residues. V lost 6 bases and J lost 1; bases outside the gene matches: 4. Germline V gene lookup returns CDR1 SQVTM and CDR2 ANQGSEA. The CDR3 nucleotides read TGCAGCGTCTGGGACAGGACGAACACTGAAGCTTTCTTT. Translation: CSVWDRTNTEAFF.

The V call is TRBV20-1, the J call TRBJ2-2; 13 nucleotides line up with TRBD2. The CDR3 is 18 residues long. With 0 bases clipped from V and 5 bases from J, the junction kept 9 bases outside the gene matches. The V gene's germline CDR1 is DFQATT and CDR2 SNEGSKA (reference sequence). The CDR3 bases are TGCAGTGCTAGAGATTTACTAGCGGGGGGGCCTCGAACCGGGGAGCTGTTTTTT. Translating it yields CSARDLLAGGPRTGELFF.

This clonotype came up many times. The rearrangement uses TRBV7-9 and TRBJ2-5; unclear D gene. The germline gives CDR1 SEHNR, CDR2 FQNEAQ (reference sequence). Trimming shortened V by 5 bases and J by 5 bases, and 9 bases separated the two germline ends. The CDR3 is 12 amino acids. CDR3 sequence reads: CASSRRWETQYF. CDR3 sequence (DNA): TGTGCCAGCAGCAGAAGGTGGGAGACCCAGTACTTC. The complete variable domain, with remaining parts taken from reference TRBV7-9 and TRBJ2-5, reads DTGVSQNPRHKITKRGQNVTFRCDPISEHNRLYWYRQTLGQGPEFLTYFQNEAQLEKSRLLSDRFSAERPKGSFSTLEIQRTEQGDSAMYLCASSRRWETQYFGPGTRLLVL.

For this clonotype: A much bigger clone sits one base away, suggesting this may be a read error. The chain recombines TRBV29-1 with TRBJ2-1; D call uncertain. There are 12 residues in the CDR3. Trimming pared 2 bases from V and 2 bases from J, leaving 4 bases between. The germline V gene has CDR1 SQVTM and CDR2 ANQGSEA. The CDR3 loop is CSVERTYNEQFF. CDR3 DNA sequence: TGCAGCGTTGAAAGAACCTACAATGAGCAGTTCTTC.

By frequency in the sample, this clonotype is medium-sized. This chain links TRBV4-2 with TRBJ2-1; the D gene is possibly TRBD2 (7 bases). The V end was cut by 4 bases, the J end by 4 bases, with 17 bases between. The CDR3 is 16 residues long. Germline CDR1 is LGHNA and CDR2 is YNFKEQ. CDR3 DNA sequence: TGTGCCAGCAGCCCGGGGGGCTTAGCGGAGTACAATGAGCAGTTCTTC. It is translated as CASSPGGLAEYNEQFF.

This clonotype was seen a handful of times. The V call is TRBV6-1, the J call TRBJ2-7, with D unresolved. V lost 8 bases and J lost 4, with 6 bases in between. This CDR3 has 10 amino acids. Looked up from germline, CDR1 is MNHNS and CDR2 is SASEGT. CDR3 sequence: CASHSYEQYF. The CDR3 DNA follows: TGTGCCAGCCATAGTTACGAGCAGTACTTC.

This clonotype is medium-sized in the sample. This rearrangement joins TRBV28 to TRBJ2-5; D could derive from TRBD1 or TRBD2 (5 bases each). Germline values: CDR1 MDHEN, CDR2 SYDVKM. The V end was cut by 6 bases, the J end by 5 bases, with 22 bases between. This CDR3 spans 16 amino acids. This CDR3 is CASSYRTSYLVETQYF. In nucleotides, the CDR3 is TGTGCCAGCAGCTACAGGACTTCTTACTTGGTCGAGACCCAGTACTTC.

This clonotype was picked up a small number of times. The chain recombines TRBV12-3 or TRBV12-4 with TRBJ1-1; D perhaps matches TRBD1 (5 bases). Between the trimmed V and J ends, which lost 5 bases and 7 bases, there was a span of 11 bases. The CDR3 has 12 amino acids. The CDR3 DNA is TGTGCCAGCAGTCCGGCGGGGGTTGAAGCTTTCTTT. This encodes CASSPAGVEAFF.

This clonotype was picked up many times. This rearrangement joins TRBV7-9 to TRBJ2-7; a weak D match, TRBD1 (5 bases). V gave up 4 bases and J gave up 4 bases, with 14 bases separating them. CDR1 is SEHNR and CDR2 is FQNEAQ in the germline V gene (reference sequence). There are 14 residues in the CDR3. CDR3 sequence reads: CASSSQGTEYEQYF. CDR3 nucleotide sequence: TGTGCCAGCAGCTCCCAGGGTACCGAATACGAGCAGTACTTC.

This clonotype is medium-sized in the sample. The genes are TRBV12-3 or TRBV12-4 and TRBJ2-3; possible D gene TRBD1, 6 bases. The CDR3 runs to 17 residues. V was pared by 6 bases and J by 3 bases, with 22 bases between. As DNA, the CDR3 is TGTGCCAGCAGCCCCTTCATACAGGGTAGGGGGACAGATACGCAGTATTTT. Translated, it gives CASSPFIQGRGTDTQYF.

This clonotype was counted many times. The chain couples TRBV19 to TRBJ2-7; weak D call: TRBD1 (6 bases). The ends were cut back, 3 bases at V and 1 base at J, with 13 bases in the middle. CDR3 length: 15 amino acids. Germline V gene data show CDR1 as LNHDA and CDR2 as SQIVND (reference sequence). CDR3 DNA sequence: TGTGCCAGTAGTATGGTGGCAGGGGCATCCTACGAGCAGTACTTC. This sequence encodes CASSMVAGASYEQYF.

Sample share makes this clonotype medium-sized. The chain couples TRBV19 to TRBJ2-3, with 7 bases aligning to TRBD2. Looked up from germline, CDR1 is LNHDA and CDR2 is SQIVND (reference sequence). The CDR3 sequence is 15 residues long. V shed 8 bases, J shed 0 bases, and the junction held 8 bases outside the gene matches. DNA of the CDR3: TGTGCCAGTGGATCTGGCGGGAGTAGCACAGATACGCAGTATTTT. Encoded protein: CASGSGGSSTDTQYF.

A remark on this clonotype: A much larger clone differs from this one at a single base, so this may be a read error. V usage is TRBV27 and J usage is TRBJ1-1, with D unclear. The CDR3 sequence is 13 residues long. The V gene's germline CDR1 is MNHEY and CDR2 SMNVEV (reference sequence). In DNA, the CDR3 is TGTGTCAGCAGCTTCCAGGAGAACACTGAAGCTTTCTTT. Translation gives CVSSFQENTEAFF.

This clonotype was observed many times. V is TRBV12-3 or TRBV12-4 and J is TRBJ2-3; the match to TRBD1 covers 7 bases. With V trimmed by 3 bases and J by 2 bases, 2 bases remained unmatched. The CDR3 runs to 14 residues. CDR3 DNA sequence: TGTGCCAGCAGTTTGGGGACAGCCACAGATACGCAGTATTTT. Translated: CASSLGTATDTQYF.

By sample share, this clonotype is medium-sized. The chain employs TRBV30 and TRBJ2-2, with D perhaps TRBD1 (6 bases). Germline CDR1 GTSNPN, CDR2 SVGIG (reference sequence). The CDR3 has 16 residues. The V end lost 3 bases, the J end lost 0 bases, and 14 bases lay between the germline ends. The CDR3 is CAWRDTGTTNTGELFF. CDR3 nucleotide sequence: TGTGCCTGGAGGGATACCGGGACAACGAACACCGGGGAGCTGTTTTTT. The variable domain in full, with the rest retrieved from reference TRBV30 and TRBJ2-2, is SQTIHQWPATLVQPVGSPLSLECTVEGTSNPNLYWYRQAAGRGLQLLFYSVGIGQISSEVPQNLSASRPQDRQFILSSKKLLLSDSGFYLCAWRDTGTTNTGELFFGEGSRLTVL.

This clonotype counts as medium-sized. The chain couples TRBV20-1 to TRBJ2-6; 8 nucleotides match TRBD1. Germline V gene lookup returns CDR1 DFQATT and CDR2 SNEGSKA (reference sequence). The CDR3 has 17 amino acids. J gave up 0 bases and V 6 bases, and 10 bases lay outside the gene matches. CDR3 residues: CSAPTGDFVSGANVLTF. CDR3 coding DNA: TGCAGTGCGCCGACAGGGGATTTTGTCTCTGGGGCCAACGTCCTGACTTTC.

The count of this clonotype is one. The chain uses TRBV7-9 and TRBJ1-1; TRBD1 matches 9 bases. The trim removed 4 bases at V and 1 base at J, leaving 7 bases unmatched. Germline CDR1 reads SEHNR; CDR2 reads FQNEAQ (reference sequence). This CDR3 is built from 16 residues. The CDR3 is CASSWVGTGKNTEAFF. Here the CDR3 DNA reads TGTGCCAGCAGCTGGGTCGGGACAGGGAAGAACACTGAAGCTTTCTTT.

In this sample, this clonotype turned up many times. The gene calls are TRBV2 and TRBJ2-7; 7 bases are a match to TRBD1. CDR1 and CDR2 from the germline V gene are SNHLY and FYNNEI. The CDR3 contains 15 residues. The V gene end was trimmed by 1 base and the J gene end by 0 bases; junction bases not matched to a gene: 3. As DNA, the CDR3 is TGTGCCAGCAGTGAAGACAGGGGACCCTCCTACGAGCAGTACTTC. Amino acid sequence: CASSEDRGPSYEQYF. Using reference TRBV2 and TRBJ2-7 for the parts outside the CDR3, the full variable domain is EPEVTQTPSHQVTQMGQEVILRCVPISNHLYFYWYRQILGQKVEFLVSFYNNEISEKSEIFDDQFSVERPDGSNFTLKIRSTKLEDSAMYFCASSEDRGPSYEQYFGPGTRLTVT.

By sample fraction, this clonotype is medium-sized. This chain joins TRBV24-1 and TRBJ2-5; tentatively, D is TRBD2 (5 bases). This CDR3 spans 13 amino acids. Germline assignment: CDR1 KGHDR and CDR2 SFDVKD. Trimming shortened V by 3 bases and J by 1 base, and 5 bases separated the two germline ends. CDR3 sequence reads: CATSDGSQETQYF. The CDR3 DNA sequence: TGTGCCACCAGTGATGGGAGCCAAGAGACCCAGTACTTC.

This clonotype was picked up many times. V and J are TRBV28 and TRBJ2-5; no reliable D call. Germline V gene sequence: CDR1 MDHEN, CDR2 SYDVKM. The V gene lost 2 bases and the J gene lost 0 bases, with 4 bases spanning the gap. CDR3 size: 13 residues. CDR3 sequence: CASSLRNQETQYF. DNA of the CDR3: TGTGCCAGCAGTTTACGGAACCAAGAGACCCAGTACTTC.

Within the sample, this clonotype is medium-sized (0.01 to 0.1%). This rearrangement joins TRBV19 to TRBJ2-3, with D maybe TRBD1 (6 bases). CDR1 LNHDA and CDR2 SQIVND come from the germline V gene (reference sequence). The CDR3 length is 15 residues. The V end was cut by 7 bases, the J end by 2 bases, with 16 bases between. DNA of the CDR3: TGTGCCAGTAACGAACAGGGTCGCTTCACAGATACGCAGTATTTT. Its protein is CASNEQGRFTDTQYF.

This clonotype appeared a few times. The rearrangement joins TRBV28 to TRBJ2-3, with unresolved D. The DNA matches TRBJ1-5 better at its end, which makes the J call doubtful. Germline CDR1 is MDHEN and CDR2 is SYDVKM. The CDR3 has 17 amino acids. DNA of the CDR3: TGTGCCAGCAGGTCGCCCACTATGAGTGTGTTCGCAGATACGCAGCATTTT. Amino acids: CASRSPTMSVFADTQHF.

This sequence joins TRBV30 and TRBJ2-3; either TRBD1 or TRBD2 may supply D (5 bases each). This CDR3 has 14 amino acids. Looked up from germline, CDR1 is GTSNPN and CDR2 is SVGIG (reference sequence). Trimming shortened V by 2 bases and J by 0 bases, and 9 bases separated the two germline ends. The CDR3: CAWSPGQSTDTQYF. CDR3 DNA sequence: TGTGCCTGGAGTCCGGGGCAGAGCACAGATACGCAGTATTTT.